This T cell receptor beta chain was observed in a study of OX40 agonist ivuxolimab in advanced cancers. Using immunoSEQ multiplex PCR, the repertoire was profiled, and TCRdb retains in-frame clones only, with some absent. The sample holds tens of thousands of clones, 75% to 90% seen once. V gave up 3 bases and J gave up 5 bases, with 16 bases separating them. The CDR3 covers 14 residues. Germline V gene sequence: CDR1 SQVTM, CDR2 ANQGSEA. Sample: CD4+ or CD8+ T cells sorted from blood, taken in a trial of the OX40 agonist ivuxolimab. This TCR was sampled from an adult with an advanced solid tumor such as melanoma, head and neck, liver or kidney cancer. V is TRBV29-1 and J is TRBJ1-2, with a possible D match to TRBD1 (6 bases). DNA for the CDR3: TGCAGCGTTGAGCCCCCAGACAGGAAGTATGGCTACACCTTC. Translating gives CSVEPPDRKYGYTF.